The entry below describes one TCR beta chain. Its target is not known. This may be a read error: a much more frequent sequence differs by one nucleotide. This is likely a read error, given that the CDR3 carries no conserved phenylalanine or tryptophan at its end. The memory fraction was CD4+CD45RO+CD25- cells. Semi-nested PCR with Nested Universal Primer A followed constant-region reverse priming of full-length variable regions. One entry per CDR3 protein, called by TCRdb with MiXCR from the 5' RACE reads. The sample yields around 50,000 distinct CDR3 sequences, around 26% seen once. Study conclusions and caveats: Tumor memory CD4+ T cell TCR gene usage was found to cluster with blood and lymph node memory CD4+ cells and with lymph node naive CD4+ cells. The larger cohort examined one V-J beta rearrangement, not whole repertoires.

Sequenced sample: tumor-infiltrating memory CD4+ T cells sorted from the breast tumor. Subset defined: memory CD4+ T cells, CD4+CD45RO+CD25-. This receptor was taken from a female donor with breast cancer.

CDR3 nucleotides: TGTGCCAGCTCCCGGGACAGCAGCAATCAGCCCCAGCATTCT. Protein sequence: CASSRDSSNQPQHS. The gene calls are TRBV28 and TRBJ1-5; 7 nucleotides line up with TRBD1. V shed 8 bases, J shed 1 base, and the junction held 5 bases outside the gene matches. Germline CDR1 MDHEN, CDR2 SYDVKM. The CDR3 sequence is 14 residues long.